This T cell receptor beta chain appears in the sequencing data of a study of T cell responses to AZD1222 COVID-19 vaccine. This CDR3 spans 14 amino acids. Trimming took off 3 bases at V and 2 bases at J, with 11 bases between the two ends. Per the germline V gene, CDR1 is MDHEN and CDR2 is SYDVKM. The table came from immunoSEQ multiplex PCR; TCRdb's copy has only in-frame clones and leaves some out. The sample lists 100,000 or so clones, about 87% occurring once. This clone was detected once. The genes are TRBV28 and TRBJ2-7; no firm D call. This receptor was identified in an adult who received the AZD1222 COVID-19 vaccine. Specimen: peripheral blood, collected 28 days after the second AZD1222 dose. CDR3 nucleotide sequence: TGTGCCAGCAGTTTGATGCCTCTCGCCTACGAGCAGTACTTC. Residues: CASSLMPLAYEQYF. The full variable domain, in which reference TRBV28 and TRBJ2-7 provide the parts outside the CDR3, is DVKVTQSSRYLVKRTGEKVFLECVQDMDHENMFWYRQDPGLGLRLIYFSYDVKMKEKGDIPEGYSVSREKKERFSLILESASTNQTSMYLCASSLMPLAYEQYFGPGTRLTVT.